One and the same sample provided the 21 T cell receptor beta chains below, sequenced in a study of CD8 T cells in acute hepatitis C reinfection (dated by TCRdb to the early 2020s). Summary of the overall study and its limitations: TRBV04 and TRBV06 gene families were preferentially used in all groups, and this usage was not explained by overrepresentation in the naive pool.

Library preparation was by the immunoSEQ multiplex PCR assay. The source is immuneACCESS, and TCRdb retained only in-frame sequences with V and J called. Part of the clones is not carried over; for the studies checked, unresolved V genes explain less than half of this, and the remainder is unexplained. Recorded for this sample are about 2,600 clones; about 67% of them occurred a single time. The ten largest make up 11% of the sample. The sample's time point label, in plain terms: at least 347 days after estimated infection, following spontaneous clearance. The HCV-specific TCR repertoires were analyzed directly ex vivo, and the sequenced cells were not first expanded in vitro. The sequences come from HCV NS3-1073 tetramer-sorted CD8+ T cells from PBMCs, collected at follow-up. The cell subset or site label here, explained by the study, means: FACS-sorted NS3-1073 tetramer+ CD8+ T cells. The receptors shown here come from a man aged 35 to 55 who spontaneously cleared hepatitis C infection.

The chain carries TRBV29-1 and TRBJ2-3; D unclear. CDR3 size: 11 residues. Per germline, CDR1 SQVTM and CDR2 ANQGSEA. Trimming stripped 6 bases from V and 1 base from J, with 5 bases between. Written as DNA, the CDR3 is TGCAGCGTAGGAGGCACAGATACGCAGTATTTT. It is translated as CSVGGTDTQYF.

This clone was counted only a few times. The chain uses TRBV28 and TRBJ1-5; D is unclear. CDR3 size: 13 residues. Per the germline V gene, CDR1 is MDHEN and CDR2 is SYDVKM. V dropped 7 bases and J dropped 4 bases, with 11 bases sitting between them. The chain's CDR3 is CASIASTNQPQHF. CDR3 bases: TGTGCCAGCATCGCCTCAACTAATCAGCCCCAGCATTTT.

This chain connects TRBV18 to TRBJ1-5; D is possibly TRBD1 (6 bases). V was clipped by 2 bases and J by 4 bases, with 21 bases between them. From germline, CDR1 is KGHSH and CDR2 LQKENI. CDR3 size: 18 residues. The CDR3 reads CASSPTRGSYQINQPQHF. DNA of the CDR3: TGTGCCAGCTCACCAACCAGGGGAAGCTATCAGATTAATCAGCCCCAGCATTTT. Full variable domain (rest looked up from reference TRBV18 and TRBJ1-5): NAGVMQNPRHLVRRRGQEARLRCSPMKGHSHVYWYRQLPEEGLKFMVYLQKENIIDESGMPKERFSAEFPKEGPSILRIQQVVRGDSAAYFCASSPTRGSYQINQPQHFGDGTRLSIL.

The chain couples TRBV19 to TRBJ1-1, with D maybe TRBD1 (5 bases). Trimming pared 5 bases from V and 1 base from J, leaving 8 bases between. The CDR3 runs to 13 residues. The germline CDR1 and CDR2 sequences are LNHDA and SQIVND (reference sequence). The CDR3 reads CASSEGTNTEAFF. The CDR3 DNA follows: TGTGCCAGTAGTGAGGGGACGAACACTGAAGCTTTCTTT. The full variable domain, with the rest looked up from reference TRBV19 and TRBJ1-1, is DGGITQSPKYLFRKEGQNVTLSCEQNLNHDAMYWYRQDPGQGLRLIYYSQIVNDFQKGDIAEGYSVSREKKESFPLTVTSAQKNPTAFYLCASSEGTNTEAFFGQGTRLTVV.

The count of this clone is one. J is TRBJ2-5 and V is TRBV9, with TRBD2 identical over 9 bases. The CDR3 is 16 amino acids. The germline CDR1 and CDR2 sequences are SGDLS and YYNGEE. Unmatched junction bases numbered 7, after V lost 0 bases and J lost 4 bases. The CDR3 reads CASSVGGGGAIETQYF. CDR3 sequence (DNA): TGTGCCAGCAGCGTAGGCGGCGGGGGGGCAATAGAGACCCAGTACTTC.

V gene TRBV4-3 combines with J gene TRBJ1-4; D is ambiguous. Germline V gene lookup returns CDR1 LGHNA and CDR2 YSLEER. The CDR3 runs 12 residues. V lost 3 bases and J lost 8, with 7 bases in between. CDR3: CASSHLGEKLFF. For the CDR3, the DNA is TGCGCCAGCAGCCACCTAGGGGAAAAACTGTTTTTT.

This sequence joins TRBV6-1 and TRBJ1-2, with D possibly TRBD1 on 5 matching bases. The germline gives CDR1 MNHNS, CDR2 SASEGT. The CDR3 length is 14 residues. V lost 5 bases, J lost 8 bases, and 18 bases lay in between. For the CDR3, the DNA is TGTGCCAGCAGTCCCCAGGGCGGCAAAGGAGGCTACACCTTC. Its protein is CASSPQGGKGGYTF.

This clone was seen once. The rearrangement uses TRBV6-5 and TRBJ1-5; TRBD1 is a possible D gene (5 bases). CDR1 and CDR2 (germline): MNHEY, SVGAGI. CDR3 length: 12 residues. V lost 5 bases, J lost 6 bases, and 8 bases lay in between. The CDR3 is CASSPQGQPQHF. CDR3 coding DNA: TGTGCCAGCAGTCCGCAGGGTCAGCCCCAGCATTTT.

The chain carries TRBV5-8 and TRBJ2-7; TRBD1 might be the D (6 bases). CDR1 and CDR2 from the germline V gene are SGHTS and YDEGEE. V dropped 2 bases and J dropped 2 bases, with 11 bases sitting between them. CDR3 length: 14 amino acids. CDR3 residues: CASSFPNRAYEQYF. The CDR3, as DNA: TGTGCCAGCAGCTTCCCGAACAGGGCCTACGAGCAGTACTTC.

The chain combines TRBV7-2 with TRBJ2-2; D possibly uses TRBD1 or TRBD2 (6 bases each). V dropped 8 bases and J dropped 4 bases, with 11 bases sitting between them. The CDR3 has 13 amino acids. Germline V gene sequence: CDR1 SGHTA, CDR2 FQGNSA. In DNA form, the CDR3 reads TGTGCCAGCGGCAAGGGGGGCACCGGGGAGCTGTTTTTT. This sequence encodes CASGKGGTGELFF.

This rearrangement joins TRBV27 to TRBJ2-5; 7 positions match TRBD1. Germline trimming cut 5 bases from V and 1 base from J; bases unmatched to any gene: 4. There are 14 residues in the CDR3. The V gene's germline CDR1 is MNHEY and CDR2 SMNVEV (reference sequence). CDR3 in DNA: TGTGCCAGCAGTCATCGGGACAGCCAAGAGACCCAGTACTTC. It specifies CASSHRDSQETQYF.

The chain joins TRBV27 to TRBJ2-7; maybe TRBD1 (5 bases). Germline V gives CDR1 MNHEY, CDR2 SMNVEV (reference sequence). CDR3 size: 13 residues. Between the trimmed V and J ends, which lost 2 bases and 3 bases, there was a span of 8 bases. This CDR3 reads CASSLNQGYEQYF. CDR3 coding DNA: TGTGCCAGCAGTTTAAACCAGGGCTACGAGCAGTACTTC.

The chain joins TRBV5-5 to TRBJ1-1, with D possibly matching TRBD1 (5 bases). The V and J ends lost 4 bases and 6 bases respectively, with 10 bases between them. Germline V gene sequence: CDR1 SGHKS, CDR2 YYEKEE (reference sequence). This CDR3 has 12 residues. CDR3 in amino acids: CASSQGGAEAFF. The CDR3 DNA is TGTGCCAGCAGCCAGGGTGGGGCTGAAGCTTTCTTT. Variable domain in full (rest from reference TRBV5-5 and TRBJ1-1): DAGVTQSPTHLIKTRGQQVTLRCSPISGHKSVSWYQQVLGQGPQFIFQYYEKEERGRGNFPDRFSARQFPNYSSELNVNALLLGDSALYLCASSQGGAEAFFGQGTRLTVV.

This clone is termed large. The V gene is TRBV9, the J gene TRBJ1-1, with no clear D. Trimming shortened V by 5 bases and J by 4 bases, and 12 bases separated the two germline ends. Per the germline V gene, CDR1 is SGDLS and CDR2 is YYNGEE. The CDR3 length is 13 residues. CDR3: CASSDEGGTEAFF. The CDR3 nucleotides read TGTGCCAGCAGTGATGAGGGTGGCACTGAAGCTTTCTTT.

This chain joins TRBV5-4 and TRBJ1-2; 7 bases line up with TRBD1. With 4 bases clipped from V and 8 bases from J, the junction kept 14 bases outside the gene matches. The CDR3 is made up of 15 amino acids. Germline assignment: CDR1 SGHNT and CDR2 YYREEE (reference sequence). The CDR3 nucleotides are TGTGCCAGCAGCGAAACAGGGGATTTTGGACGGGGCTACACCTTC. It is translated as CASSETGDFGRGYTF.

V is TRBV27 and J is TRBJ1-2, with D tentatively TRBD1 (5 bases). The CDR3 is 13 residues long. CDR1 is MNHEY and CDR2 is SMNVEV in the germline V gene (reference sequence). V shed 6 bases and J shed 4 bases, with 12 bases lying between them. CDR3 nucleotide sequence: TGTGCCAGCAGCCAGCAGGGTGGCTATGGCTACACCTTC. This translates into CASSQQGGYGYTF.

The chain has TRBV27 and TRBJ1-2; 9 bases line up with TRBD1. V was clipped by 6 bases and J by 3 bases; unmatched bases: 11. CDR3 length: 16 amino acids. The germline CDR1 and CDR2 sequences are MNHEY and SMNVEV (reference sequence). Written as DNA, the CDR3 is TGTGCCAGCAGCCCGGGACAGGGAAAAGCCTACTATGGCTACACCTTC. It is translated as CASSPGQGKAYYGYTF.

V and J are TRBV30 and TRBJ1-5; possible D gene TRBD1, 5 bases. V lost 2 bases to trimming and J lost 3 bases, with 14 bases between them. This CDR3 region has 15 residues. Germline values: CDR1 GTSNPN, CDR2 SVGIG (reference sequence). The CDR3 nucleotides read TGTGCCTGGAGTCACACAGGAGATTACAATCAGCCCCAGCATTTT. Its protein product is CAWSHTGDYNQPQHF.

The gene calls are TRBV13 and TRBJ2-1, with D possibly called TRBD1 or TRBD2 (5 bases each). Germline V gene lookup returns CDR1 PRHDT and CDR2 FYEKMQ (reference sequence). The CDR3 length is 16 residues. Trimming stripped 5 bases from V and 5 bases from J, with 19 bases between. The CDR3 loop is CASSIHTGAPNNEQFF. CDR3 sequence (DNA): TGTGCCAGCAGCATACATACCGGGGCCCCGAACAATGAGCAGTTCTTC.

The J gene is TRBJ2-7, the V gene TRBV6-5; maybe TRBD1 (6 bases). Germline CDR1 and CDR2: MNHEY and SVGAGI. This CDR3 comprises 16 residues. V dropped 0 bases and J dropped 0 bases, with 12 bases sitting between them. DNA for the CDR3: TGTGCCAGCAGTTACTCAGGGGGAATATTCTCCTACGAGCAGTACTTC. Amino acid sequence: CASSYSGGIFSYEQYF.

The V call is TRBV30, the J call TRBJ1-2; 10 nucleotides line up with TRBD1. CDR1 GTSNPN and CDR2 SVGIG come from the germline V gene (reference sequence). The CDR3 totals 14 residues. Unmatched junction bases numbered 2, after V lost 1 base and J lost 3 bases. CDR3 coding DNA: TGTGCCTGGAGTGGAGGGACAGGGGACTATGGCTACACCTTC. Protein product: CAWSGGTGDYGYTF.